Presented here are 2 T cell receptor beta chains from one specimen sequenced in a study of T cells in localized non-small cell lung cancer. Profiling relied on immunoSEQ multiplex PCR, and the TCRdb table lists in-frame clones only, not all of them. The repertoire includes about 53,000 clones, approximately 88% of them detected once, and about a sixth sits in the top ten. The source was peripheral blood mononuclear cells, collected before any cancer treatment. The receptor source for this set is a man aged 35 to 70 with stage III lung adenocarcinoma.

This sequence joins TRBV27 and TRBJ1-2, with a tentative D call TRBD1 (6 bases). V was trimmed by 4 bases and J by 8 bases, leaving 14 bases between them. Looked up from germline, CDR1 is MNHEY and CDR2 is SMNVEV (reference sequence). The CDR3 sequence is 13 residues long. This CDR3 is CASSWGQGWGYTF. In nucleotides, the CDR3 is TGTGCCAGCAGTTGGGGTCAGGGGTGGGGCTACACCTTC.

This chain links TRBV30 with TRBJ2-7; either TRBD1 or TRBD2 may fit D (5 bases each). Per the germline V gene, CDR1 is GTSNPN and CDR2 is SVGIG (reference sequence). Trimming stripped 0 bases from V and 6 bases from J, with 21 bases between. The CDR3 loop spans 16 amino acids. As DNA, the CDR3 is TGTGCCTGGAGTGTATGGGCTGGTGGGGGACGGGCCGAGCAGTACTTC. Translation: CAWSVWAGGGRAEQYF.